This record looks at one TCR beta chain sequence and its context. Its antigen is unidentified. A heparinised blood draw that averaged about 0.11 L was obtained once from each donor. Each population that was sorted was more than 95% pure. cDNA synthesis used the whole RNA isolate, giving expressed TCRB sequences. The repertoire was sequenced with immunoSEQ multiplex PCR; TCRdb's copy has only in-frame clones and lacks some. The table lists about 120,000 clones, around 15% of them singletons. The CDR3 has 13 residues. Looked up from germline, CDR1 is SQVTM and CDR2 is ANQGSEA. Between the trimmed V and J ends, which lost 0 bases and 6 bases, there was a span of 11 bases. This specimen belongs to a study of beta chain features in type 1 diabetes. General study results and limits: Among all four CD4+ subsets, Type 1 diabetes patients had TCRB CDR3s that were moderately but significantly shorter.

The chain couples TRBV29-1 to TRBJ1-2; weak D call: TRBD1 (6 bases). This TCR was recovered from a man aged 25 to 40 with type 1 diabetes. Source material: central memory CD4+ T cells from blood. The CDR3, as DNA: TGCAGCGTTGAAGAAGGGGGAAGCGATGGCTACACCTTC. This sequence encodes CSVEEGGSDGYTF.